This T cell receptor beta chain originates from a study of shared clonotypes between healthy human individuals. For the study at large: A donor's plate count was three for CD4 naive and three for CD4 memory; CD8 naive had two and CD8 memory one.

Genomic DNA per cell subset filled all wells of several immunoSEQ plates. Assay used: immunoSEQ multiplex PCR; TCRdb lists only in-frame clones, some missing. The table shows 1,500,000 or so clones, with 98% occurring only once. Study-wide results and caveats: Exclusively blood specimens were collected; tissue repertoires likely differ.

This CDR3 region has 15 residues. From germline, CDR1 is MDHEN and CDR2 SYDVKM. The V and J ends lost 6 bases and 7 bases, in that order; junction bases with no gene match: 14. For this clone: Its antigen is unknown.

The sequenced sample consisted of naive CD4+ T cells sorted from blood. The subset denotes: CD45RA+ positively selected. V and J are TRBV28 and TRBJ2-7, with TRBD1 matching over 8 bases. This receptor was identified in a man younger than 45 in good health. CDR3 DNA sequence: TGTGCCAGCAGATCTTCAGGGGGCCAGGGGAGGGAGCAGTACTTC. Its protein is CASRSSGGQGREQYF.